Shown below are 2 T cell receptor beta chains from a single sample sequenced in a study of a mutant IDH1 vaccine in newly diagnosed glioma. Time point in this sample: baseline, week 1 (first vaccination visit). Treatment described: pre-vaccination baseline after standard-of-care therapy. The table came from immunoSEQ multiplex PCR; TCRdb's copy has only in-frame clones and leaves some out. The sample holds approximately 100,000 clones, around 90% seen once. The sequences come from PBMCs, collected from a glioma patient treated with radiotherapy, temozolomide or both. The receptors originated from a woman in her fifties or sixties with glioma.

The chain recombines TRBV29-1 with TRBJ1-5; a possible D gene is TRBD1 (6 bases). The V end lost 1 base, the J end lost 6 bases, and 10 bases lay between the germline ends. The germline gives CDR1 SQVTM, CDR2 ANQGSEA. The CDR3 consists of 13 residues. CDR3: CSVEGGLGQPQHF. CDR3 bases: TGCAGCGTTGAAGGGGGGCTAGGTCAGCCCCAGCATTTT.

This clone was detected once. The gene calls are TRBV6-5 and TRBJ1-1; 8 nucleotides agree with TRBD1. Germline V gene data show CDR1 as MNHEY and CDR2 as SVGAGI. V lost 6 bases, J lost 4 bases, and 10 bases stayed unmatched. This CDR3 has 15 residues. The CDR3 DNA is TGTGCCAGCAGGAGCGTCCAGGGGGCGCCCACTGAAGCTTTCTTT. The encoded protein is CASRSVQGAPTEAFF.